This entry lists 2 T cell receptor beta chains sequenced from one sample in a study of post-analysis software for immune sequencing data. These receptors' antigens are unknown. The study, taken as a whole, reports: Patients had higher frequencies than controls of about 5 TRBV segments, including TRBV5-6, TRBV5-1 and TRBV20-1.

Unique-molecular-identifier-tagged TCR beta cDNA libraries were used. TCRdb reanalysed the PCR reads using MiXCR and keeps one entry per CDR3 protein. The sample carries about 500,000 distinct CDR3 sequences, roughly 45% recorded once. Material: blood. All receptors derive from a girl aged 5-17 years with multiple sclerosis.

The sample holds a few counts of this clonotype. The chain joins TRBV29-1 to TRBJ2-1, with 8 bases lining up with TRBD2. Germline CDR1 SQVTM, CDR2 ANQGSEA. CDR3 length: 13 amino acids. V dropped 3 bases and J dropped 7; count of bases not matched to a gene: 5. CDR3 sequence: CSVERREENEQFF. The CDR3 DNA is TGCAGCGTTGAGCGGCGGGAGGAGAATGAGCAGTTCTTC.

The genes are TRBV20-1 and TRBJ1-5, with TRBD1 matching over 9 bases. The CDR3 length is 17 residues. In germline, CDR1 is DFQATT, CDR2 SNEGSKA (reference sequence). Losses at the gene ends were 6 bases for V and 0 bases for J; bases not matched to a gene: 12. The CDR3 reads CSADGQGRRYSNQPQHF. The CDR3, as DNA: TGCAGTGCGGACGGACAGGGGAGAAGGTATAGCAATCAGCCCCAGCATTTT.